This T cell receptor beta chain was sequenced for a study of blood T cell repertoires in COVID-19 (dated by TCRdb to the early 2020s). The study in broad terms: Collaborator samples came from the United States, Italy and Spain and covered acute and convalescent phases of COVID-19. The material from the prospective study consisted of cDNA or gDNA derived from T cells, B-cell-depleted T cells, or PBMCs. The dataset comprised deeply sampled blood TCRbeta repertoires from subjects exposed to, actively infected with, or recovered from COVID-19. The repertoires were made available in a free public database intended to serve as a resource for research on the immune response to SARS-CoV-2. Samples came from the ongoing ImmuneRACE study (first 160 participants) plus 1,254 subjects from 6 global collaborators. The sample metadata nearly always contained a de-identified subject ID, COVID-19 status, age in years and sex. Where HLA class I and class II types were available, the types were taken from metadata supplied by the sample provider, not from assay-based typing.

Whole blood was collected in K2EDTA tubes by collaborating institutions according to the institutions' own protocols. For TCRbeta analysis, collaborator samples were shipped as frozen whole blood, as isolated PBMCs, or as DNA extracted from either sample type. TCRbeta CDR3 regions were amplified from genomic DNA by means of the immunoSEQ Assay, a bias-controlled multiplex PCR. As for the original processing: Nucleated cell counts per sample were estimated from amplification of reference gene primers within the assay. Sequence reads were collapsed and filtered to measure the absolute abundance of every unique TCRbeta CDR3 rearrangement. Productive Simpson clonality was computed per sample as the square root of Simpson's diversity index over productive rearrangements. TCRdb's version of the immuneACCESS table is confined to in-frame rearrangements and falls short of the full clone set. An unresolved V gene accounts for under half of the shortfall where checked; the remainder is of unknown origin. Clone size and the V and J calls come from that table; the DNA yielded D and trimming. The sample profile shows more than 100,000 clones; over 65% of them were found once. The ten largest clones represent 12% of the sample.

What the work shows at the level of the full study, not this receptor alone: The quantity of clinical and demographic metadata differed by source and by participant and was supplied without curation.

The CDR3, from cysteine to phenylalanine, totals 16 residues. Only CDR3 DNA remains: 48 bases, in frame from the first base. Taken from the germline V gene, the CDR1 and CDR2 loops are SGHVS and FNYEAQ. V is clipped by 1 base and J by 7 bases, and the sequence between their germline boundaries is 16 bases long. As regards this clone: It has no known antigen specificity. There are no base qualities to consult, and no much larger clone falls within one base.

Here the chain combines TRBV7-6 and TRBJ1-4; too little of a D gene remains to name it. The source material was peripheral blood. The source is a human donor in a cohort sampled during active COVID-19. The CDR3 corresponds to CASSLGSVTGREKLFF. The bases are TGTGCCAGCAGCTTAGGGTCGGTCACCGGTCGTGAAAAACTGTTTTTT. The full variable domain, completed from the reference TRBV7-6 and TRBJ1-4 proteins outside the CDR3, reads GAGVSQSPRYKVTKRGQDVALRCDPISGHVSLYWYRQALGQGPEFLTYFNYEAQQDKSGLPNDRFSAERPEGSISTLTIQRTEQRDSAMYRCASSLGSVTGREKLFFGSGTQLSVL.